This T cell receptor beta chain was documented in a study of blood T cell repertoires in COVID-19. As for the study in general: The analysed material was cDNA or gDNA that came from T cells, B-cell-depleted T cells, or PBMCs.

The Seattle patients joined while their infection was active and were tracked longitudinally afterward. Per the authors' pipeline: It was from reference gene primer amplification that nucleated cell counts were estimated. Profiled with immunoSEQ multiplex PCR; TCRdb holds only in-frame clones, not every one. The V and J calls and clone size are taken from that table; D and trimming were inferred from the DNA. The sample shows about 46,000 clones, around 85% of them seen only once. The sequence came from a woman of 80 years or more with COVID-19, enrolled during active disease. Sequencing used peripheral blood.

The CDR3 sequence is CASSQEKQGTSYEQYF. The CDR3, as DNA: TGTGCCAGCAGCCAAGAAAAACAGGGAACATCCTACGAGCAGTACTTC. This chain connects TRBV14 to TRBJ2-7; the D gene is possibly TRBD1 (6 bases). Germline V CDR1 and CDR2: SGHDN, FVKESK. Trimming took off 0 bases at V and 1 base at J, with 13 bases between the two ends. The CDR3 contains 16 residues. Full variable domain (missing parts from reference TRBV14 and TRBJ2-7): EAGVTQFPSHSVIEKGQTVTLRCDPISGHDNLYWYRRVMGKEIKFLLHFVKESKQDESGMPNNRFLAERTGGTYSTLKVQPAELEDSGVYFCASSQEKQGTSYEQYFGPGTRLTVT.